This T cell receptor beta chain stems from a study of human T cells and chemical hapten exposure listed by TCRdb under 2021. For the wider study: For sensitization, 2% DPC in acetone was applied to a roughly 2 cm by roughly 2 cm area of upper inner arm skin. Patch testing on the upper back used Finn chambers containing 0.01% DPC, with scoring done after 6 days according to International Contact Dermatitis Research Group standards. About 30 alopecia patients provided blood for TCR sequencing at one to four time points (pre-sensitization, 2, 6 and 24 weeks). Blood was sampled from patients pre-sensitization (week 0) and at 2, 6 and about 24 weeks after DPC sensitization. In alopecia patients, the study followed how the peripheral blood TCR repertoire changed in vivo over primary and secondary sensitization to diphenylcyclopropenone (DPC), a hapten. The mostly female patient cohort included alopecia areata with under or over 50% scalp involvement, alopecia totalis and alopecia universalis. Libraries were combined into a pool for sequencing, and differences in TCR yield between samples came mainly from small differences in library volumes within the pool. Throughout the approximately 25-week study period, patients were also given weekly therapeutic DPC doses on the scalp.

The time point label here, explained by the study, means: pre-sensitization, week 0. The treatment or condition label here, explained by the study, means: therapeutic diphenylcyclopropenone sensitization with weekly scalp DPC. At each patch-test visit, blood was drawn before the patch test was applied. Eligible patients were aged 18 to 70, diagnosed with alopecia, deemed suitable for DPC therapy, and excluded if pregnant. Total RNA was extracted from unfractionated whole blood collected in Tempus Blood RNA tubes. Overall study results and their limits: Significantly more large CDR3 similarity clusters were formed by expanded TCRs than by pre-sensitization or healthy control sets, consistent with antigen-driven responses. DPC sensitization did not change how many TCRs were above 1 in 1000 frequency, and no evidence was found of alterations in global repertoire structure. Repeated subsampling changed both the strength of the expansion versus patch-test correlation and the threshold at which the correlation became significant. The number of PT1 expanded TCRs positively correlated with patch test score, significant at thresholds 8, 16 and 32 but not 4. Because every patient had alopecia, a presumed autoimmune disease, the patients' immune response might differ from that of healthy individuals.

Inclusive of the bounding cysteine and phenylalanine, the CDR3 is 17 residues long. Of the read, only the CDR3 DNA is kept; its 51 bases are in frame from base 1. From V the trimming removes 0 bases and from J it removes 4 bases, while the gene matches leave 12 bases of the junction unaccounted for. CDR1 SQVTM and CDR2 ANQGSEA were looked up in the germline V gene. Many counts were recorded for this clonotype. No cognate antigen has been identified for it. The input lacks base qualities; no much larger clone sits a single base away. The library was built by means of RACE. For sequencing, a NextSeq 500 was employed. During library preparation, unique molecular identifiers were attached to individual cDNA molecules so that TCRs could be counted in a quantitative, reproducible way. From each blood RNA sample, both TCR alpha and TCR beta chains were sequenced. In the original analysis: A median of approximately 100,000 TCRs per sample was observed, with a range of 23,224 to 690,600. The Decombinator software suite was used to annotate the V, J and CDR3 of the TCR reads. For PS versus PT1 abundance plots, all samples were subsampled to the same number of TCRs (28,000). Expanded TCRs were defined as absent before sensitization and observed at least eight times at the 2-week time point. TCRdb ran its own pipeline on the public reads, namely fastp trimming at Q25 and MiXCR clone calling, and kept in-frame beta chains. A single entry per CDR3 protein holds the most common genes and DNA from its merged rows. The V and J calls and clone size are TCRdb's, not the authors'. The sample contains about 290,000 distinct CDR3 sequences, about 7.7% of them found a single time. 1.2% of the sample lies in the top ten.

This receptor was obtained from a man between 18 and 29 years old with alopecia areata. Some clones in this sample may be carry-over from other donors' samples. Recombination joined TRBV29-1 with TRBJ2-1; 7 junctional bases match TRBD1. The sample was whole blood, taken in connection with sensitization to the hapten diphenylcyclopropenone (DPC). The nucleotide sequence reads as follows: TGCAGCGTTGAAGATCTTTCCGGGCAGGGGGTTTACAATGAGCAGTTCTTC. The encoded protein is CSVEDLSGQGVYNEQFF.